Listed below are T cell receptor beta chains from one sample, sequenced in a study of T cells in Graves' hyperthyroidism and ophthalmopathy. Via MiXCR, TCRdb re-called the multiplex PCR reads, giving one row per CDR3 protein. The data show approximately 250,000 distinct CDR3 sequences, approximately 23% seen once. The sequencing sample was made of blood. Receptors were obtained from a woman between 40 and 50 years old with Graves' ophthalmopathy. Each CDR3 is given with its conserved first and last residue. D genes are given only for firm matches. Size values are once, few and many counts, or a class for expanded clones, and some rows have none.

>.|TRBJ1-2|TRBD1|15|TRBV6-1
CASSRLGGLDYGYTF
TGTGCCAGCAGTCGTCTAGGGGGCCTGGACTATGGCTACACCTTC
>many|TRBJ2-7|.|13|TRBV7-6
CASSLGAVGGQYF
TGTGCCAGCAGCTTAGGGGCTGTCGGAGGGCAGTACTTC
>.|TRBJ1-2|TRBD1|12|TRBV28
CASKGAAYGYTF
TGTGCCAGTAAGGGGGCAGCCTATGGCTACACCTTC
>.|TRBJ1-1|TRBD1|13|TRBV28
CAGSLLTGTEAFF
TGTGCCGGCAGTTTACTGACAGGGACTGAAGCTTTCTTT
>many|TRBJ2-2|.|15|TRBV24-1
CATSATGQGTGELFF
TGTGCCACCAGTGCCACGGGGCAGGGCACCGGGGAGCTGTTTTTT
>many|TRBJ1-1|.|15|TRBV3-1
CASSQEQGGPTEAFF
TGTGCCAGCAGCCAAGAGCAGGGCGGGCCGACTGAAGCTTTCTTT
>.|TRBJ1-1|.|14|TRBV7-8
CASSSDAGNTEAFF
TGTGCCAGCAGCTCCGACGCGGGGAACACTGAAGCTTTCTTT
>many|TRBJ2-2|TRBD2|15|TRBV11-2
CASSFERTSFGELFF
TGTGCCAGCAGCTTTGAAAGGACTAGCTTCGGGGAGCTGTTTTTT
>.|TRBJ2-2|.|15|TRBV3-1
CASSPRGLRTGELFF
TGTGCCAGCAGCCCCCGAGGGCTACGTACCGGGGAGCTGTTTTTT
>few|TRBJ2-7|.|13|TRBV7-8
CASSLAWKNEQYF
TGTGCCAGCAGCTTAGCCTGGAAGAACGAGCAGTACTTC
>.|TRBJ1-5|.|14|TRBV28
CASSFRRLGRPQHF
TGTGCCAGCAGTTTTCGGCGGCTCGGCCGGCCCCAGCATTTT
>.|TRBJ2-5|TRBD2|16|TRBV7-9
CASSSAEGLAGETQYF
TGTGCCAGCAGCTCGGCGGAGGGACTAGCGGGAGAGACCCAGTACTTC
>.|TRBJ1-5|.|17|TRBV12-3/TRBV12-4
CASRASGAKYSNQPQHF
TGTGCCAGCAGAGCGTCAGGGGCGAAGTATAGCAATCAGCCCCAGCATTTT
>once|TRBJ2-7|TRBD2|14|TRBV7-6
CASSLNGGSYEQCF
TGTGCCAGCAGCCTAAACGGGGGGTCCTACGAGCAGTGCTTC
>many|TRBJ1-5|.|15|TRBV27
CASSLRGATDQPQHF
TGTGCCAGCAGTTTACGAGGGGCGACGGACCAGCCCCAGCATTTT
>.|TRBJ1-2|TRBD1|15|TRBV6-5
CASSYSRQGVGGYTF
TGTGCCAGCAGTTACTCCCGACAGGGGGTGGGTGGCTACACCTTC
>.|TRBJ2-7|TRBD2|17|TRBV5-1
CASGNLSGRAGFDEQYF
TGCGCCAGCGGAAACTTAAGCGGGAGGGCCGGGTTCGACGAGCAGTACTTC
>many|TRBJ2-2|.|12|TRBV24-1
CATRGVIGELFF
TGTGCCACGAGGGGTGTTATCGGGGAGCTGTTTTTT
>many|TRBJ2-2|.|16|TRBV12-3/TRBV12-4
CASSYGVVGGTGELFF
TGTGCCAGCAGTTACGGGGTTGTGGGGGGCACCGGGGAGCTGTTTTTT
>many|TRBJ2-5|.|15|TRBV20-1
CSARDQDRYQETQYF
TGCAGTGCTAGAGATCAAGACAGGTACCAAGAGACCCAGTACTTC
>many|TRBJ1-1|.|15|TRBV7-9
CASSLAGPGVTEAFF
TGTGCCAGCAGCTTAGCCGGGCCAGGGGTTACTGAAGCTTTCTTT
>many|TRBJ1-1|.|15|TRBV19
CASSIVPTLPTEAFF
TGTGCCAGTAGTATAGTTCCGACCCTTCCCACTGAAGCTTTCTTT
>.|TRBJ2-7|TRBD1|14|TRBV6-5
CASSYSGQGNEQYF
TGTGCCAGCAGTTATTCGGGACAGGGGAACGAGCAGTACTTC
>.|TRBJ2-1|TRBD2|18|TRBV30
CAWSSGLAEPGAYNEQFF
TGTGCCTGGAGCTCGGGACTAGCGGAGCCGGGGGCCTACAATGAGCAGTTCTTC
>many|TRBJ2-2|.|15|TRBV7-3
CASSSSGPGTGELFF
TGTGCCAGCAGCTCCTCCGGGCCAGGCACCGGGGAGCTGTTTTTT
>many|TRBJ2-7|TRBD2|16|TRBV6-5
CASGLAGGKSSYEQYF
TGTGCCAGCGGGCTAGCGGGAGGAAAGAGCTCCTACGAGCAGTACTTC
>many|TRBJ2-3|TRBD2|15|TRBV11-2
CASSQREVGTDTQYF
TGTGCCAGCAGCCAGCGGGAGGTGGGCACAGATACGCAGTATTTT
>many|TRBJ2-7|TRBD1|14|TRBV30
CAWRTDRVSYEQYF
TGTGCCTGGAGGACGGACAGGGTCTCCTACGAGCAGTACTTC
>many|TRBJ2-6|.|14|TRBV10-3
CATRGASGANVLTF
TGTGCCACCAGGGGTGCCTCTGGGGCCAACGTCCTGACTTTC
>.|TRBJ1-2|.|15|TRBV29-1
CSVETVTALNSGYTF
TGCAGCGTTGAGACGGTAACAGCTCTAAATAGTGGCTACACCTTC
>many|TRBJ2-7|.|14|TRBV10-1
CASSGGPSSYEQYF
TGCGCCAGCAGCGGGGGGCCCAGCTCCTACGAGCAGTACTTC
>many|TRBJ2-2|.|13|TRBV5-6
CASSFANTGELFF
TGTGCCAGCAGCTTCGCGAACACCGGGGAGCTGTTTTTT
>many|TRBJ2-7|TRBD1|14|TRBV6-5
CASSYGTGFDEQYF
TGTGCCAGCAGTTACGGGACAGGGTTCGACGAGCAGTACTTC
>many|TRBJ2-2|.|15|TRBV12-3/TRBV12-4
CASSLGGPGTGELFF
TGTGCCAGCAGTTTGGGGGGGCCCGGAACCGGGGAGCTGTTTTTT
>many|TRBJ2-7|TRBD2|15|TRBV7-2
CASSMYTTSVYEQYF
TGTGCCAGCAGCATGTATACGACTAGCGTCTACGAGCAGTACTTC
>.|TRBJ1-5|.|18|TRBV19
CASSIVLWGARSNQPQHF
TGTGCCAGTAGTATAGTCTTATGGGGGGCCCGGAGCAATCAGCCCCAGCATTTT
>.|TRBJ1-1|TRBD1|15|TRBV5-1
CASSLVGTVNTEAFF
TGCGCCAGCAGCTTGGTAGGGACAGTGAACACTGAAGCTTTCTTT
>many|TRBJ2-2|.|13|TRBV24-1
CATRRGHTGELFF
TGTGCCACCAGAAGGGGACACACCGGGGAGCTGTTTTTT
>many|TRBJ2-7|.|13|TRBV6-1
CAIRSRTFYEQYF
TGTGCCATTCGCTCCAGGACTTTCTACGAGCAGTACTTC
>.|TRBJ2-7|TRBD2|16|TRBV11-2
CASSLLAGAAAYEQYF
TGTGCCAGCAGCTTACTAGCGGGAGCTGCCGCCTACGAGCAGTACTTC
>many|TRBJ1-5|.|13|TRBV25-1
CASSFLPSQPQHF
TGTGCCAGCAGTTTTCTCCCCAGCCAGCCCCAGCATTTT
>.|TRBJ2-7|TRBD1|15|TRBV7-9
CASSSGQGISYEQYF
TGTGCCAGCAGTTCGGGACAGGGGATATCCTACGAGCAGTACTTC